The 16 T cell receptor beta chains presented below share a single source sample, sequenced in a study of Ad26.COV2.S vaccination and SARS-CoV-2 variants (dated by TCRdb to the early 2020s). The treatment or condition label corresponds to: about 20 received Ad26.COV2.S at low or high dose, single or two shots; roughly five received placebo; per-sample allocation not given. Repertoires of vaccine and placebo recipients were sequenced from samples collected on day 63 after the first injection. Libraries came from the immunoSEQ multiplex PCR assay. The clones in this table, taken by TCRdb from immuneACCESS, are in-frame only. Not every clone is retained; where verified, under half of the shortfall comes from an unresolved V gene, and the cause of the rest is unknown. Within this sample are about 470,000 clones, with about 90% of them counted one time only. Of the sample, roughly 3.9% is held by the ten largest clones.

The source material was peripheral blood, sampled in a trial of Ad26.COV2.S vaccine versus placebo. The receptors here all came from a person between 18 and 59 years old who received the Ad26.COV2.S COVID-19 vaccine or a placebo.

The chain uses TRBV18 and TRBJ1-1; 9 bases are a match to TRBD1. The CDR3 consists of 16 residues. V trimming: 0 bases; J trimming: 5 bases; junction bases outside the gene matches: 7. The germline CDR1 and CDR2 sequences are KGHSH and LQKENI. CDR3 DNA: TGTGCCAGCTCACCACCGGGACAGGGCGTGAGTACTGAAGCTTTCTTT. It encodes CASSPPGQGVSTEAFF. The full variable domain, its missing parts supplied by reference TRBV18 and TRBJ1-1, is NAGVMQNPRHLVRRRGQEARLRCSPMKGHSHVYWYRQLPEEGLKFMVYLQKENIIDESGMPKERFSAEFPKEGPSILRIQQVVRGDSAAYFCASSPPGQGVSTEAFFGQGTRLTVV.

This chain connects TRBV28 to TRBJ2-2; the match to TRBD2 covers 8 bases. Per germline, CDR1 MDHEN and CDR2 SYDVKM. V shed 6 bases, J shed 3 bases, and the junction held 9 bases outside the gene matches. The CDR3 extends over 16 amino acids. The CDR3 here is CASSLSGSRDTGELFF. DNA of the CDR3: TGTGCCAGCAGCCTAAGCGGGAGTCGCGACACCGGGGAGCTGTTTTTT. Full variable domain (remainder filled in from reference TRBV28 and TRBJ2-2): DVKVTQSSRYLVKRTGEKVFLECVQDMDHENMFWYRQDPGLGLRLIYFSYDVKMKEKGDIPEGYSVSREKKERFSLILESASTNQTSMYLCASSLSGSRDTGELFFGEGSRLTVL.

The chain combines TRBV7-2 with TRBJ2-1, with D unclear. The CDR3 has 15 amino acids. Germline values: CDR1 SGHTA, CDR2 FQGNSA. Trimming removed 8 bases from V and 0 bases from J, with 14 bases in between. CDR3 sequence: CASSLPLGSYNEQFF. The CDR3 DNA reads TGTGCCAGCTCCCTTCCATTAGGCTCCTACAATGAGCAGTTCTTC.

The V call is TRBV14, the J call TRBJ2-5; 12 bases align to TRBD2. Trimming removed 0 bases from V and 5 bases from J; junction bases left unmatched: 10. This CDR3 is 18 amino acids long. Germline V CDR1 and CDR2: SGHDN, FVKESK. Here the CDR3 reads CASSQDPRLAGVTETQYF. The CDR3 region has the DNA TGTGCCAGCAGCCAAGACCCCCGACTAGCGGGAGTTACCGAGACCCAGTACTTC.

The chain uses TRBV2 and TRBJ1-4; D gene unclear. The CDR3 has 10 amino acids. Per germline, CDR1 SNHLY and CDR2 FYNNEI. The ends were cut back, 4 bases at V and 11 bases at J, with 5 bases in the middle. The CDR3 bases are TGTGCCAGCAGTGGAGGGAAACTGTTTTTT. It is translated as CASSGGKLFF.

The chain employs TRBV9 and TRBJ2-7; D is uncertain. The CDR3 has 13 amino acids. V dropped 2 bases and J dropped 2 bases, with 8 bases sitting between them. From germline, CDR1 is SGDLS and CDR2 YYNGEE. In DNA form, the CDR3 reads TGTGCCAGCAGCGTTGGTGACCCCTACGAGCAGTACTTC. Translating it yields CASSVGDPYEQYF.

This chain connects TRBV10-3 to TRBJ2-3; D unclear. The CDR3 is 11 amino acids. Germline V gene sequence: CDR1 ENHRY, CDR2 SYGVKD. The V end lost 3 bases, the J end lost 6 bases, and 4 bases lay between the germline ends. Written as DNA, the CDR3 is TGTGCCATCAGTGACACGGATACGCAGTATTTT. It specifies CAISDTDTQYF.

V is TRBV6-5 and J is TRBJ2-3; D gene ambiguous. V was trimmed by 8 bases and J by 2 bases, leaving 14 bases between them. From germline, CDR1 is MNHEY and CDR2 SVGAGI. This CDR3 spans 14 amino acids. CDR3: CASVAAEPTDTQYF. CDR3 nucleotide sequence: TGTGCCAGCGTCGCGGCGGAACCCACAGATACGCAGTATTTT.

CDR3 nucleotide sequence: TGTGCCAGCAGACATCTAGCGGGAGAGGGGGAGACCCAGTACTTC. Its translation: CASRHLAGEGETQYF. This chain uses TRBV28 with TRBJ2-5, with TRBD2 identical over 10 bases. With V trimmed by 6 bases and J by 5 bases, 9 bases remained unmatched. The CDR3 is 15 residues long. Germline CDR1 and CDR2: MDHEN and SYDVKM. Full variable domain (rest looked up from reference TRBV28 and TRBJ2-5): DVKVTQSSRYLVKRTGEKVFLECVQDMDHENMFWYRQDPGLGLRLIYFSYDVKMKEKGDIPEGYSVSREKKERFSLILESASTNQTSMYLCASRHLAGEGETQYFGPGTRLLVL.

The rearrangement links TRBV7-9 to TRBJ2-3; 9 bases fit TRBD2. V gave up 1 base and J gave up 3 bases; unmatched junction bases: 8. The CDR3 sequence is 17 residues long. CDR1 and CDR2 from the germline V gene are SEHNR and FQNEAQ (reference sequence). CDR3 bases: TGTGCCAGCAGCTTAGGGGCTAGCGGGATGGTTACAGATACGCAGTATTTT. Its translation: CASSLGASGMVTDTQYF.

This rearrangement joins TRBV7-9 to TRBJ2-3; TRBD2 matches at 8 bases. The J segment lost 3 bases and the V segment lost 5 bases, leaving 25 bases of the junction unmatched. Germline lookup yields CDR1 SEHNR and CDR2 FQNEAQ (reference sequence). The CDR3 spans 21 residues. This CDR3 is CASSKGQFGLWTSPGTDTQYF. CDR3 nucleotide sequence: TGTGCCAGCAGCAAAGGACAGTTTGGGTTATGGACTAGCCCGGGGACAGATACGCAGTATTTT.

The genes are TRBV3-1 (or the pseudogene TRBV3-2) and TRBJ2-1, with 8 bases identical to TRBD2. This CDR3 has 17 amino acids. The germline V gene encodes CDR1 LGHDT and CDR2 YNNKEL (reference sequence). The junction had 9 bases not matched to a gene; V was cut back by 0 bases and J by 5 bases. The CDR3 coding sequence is TGTGCCAGCAGCCAAGATCCGGGGGGGAAGGTAAACAATGAGCAGTTCTTC. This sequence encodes CASSQDPGGKVNNEQFF.

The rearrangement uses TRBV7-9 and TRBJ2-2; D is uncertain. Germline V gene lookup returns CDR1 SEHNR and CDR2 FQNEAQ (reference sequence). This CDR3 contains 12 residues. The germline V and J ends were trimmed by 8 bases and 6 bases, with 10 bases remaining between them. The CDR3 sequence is CASGPGAGELFF. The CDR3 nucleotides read TGTGCCAGCGGCCCTGGGGCCGGGGAGCTGTTTTTT.

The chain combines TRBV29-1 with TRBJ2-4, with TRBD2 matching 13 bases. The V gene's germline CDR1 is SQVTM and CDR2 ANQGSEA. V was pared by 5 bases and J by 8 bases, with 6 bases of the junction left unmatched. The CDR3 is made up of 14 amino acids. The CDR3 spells CSVQLAGGRDIQYF. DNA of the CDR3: TGCAGCGTTCAACTAGCGGGAGGGCGGGACATTCAGTACTTC.

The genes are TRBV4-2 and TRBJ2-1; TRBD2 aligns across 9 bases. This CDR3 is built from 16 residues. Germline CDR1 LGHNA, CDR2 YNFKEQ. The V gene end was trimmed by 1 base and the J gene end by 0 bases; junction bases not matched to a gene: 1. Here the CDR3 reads CASSQASGVSYNEQFF. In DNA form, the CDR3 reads TGTGCCAGCAGCCAAGCTAGCGGGGTCTCCTACAATGAGCAGTTCTTC.

CDR3 sequence: CASSPRQGWAFF. The CDR3 bases are TGTGCCAGCAGCCCCCGACAGGGTTGGGCTTTCTTT. J is TRBJ1-1 and V is TRBV7-8; TRBD1 matches 7 bases. Germline V gene sequence: CDR1 SGHVS, CDR2 FQNEAQ. The junction had 8 bases not matched to a gene; V was cut back by 5 bases and J by 11 bases. The CDR3 covers 12 residues.